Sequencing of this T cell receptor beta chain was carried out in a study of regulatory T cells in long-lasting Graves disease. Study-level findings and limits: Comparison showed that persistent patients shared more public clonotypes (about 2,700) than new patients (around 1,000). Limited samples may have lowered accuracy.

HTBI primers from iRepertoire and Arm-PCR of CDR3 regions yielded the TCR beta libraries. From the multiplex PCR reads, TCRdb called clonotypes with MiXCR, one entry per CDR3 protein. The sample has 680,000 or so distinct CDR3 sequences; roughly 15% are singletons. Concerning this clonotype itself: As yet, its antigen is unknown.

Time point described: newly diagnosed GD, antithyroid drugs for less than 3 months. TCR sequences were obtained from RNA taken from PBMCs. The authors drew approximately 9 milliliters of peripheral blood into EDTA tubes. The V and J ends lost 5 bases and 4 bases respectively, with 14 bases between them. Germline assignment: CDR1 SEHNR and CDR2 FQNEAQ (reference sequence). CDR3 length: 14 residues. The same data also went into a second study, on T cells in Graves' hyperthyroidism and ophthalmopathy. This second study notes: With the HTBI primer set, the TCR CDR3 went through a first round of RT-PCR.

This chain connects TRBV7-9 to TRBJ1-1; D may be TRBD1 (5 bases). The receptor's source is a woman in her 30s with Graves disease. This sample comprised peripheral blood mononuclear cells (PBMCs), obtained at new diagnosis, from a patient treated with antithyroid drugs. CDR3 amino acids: CASSPPWRGTEAFF. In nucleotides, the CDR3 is TGTGCCAGCAGCCCCCCTTGGAGGGGCACTGAAGCTTTCTTT.